These T cell receptor beta chains were read from a single sample in a study of cytomegalovirus exposure and HLA in healthy donors. TCRdb's table, derived via immunoSEQ multiplex PCR, lists solely in-frame clones and lacks some. Altogether about 120,000 clones are present, around 77% being singletons, with the ten largest covering 9.5% to 12%. The sample comprised PBMCs. All receptors derive from a man aged 40-55 years in good health and CMV-seropositive. CDR3s include the opening cysteine and the closing phenylalanine or tryptophan. The D gene is left open where the match is weak. Clone size, where shown, is once, few, many, or a class for clones that have expanded.

>TRBD2|NA|TRBV18|TRBJ2-3
TGTGCCAGCTCACCACGAGCGGGGGGCACAGATACGCAGTATTTT
CASSPRAGGTDTQYF
>TRBD2|NA|TRBV6-1|TRBJ2-4
TGTGCCAGCAACGGACTAGGGAAAAACATTCAGTACTTC
CASNGLGKNIQYF
>NA|NA|TRBV6-5|TRBJ1-6
TGTGCCAGCAGTTCCTCTGCAGGGCGTCGGCACTTT
CASSSSAGRRHF
>TRBD1|once|TRBV4-3|TRBJ1-1
TGCGCCAGCAGGCGCTTGGGACAGCCTTCTTTCGAAGCTTTCTTT
CASRRLGQPSFEAFF
>TRBD2|NA|TRBV6-1|TRBJ2-5
TGTGCCAGCAGTGAAGGTTTCCGCGGGGGGGCTGGGGAGACCCAGTACTTC
CASSEGFRGGAGETQYF
>TRBD1|NA|TRBV5-6|TRBJ1-1
TGTGCCAGCAGGCACAGACAGGGGGTGGCTTTCTTT
CASRHRQGVAFF
>TRBD1|NA|TRBV11-3|TRBJ2-3
TGTGCCAGCAGCCTGGACAGGGGATGGACAGATACGCAGTATTTT
CASSLDRGWTDTQYF
>NA|NA|TRBV7-2|TRBJ1-2
TGTGCCATTCAGGGGTATGACTATGGCTACACCTTC
CAIQGYDYGYTF
>NA|few|TRBV4-3|TRBJ2-3
TGCGCCAGCAGTACCTTGGCCGGAGCGGCAGATACGCAGTATTTT
CASSTLAGAADTQYF
>TRBD1|NA|TRBV28|TRBJ2-7
TGTGCCAGCAGTTTTCGGTCAGGGGGAAGGTACGAGCAGTACTTC
CASSFRSGGRYEQYF
>NA|once|TRBV11-2|TRBJ2-1
TGTGCCAGCTTACCGAGGCTAAGCTCCTACAATGAGCAGTTCTTC
CASLPRLSSYNEQFF
>TRBD1|NA|TRBV6-1|TRBJ1-5
TGTGCCAGCAGCGGGGACAGGGGGAGGCTTCAGCCCCAGCATTTT
CASSGDRGRLQPQHF
>TRBD1|NA|TRBV2|TRBJ1-1
TGTGCCAGCATCGAGACAGGGCGCACTGAAGCTTTCTTT
CASIETGRTEAFF
>NA|NA|TRBV18|TRBJ2-1
TGTGCCAGCTCACCACGCTATTACAATGAGCAGTTCTTC
CASSPRYYNEQFF
>TRBD1|NA|TRBV2|TRBJ2-3
TGTGCCAGCAAAAAGACAGGGGCCAGCACAGATACGCAGTATTTT
CASKKTGASTDTQYF
>TRBD1|NA|TRBV19|TRBJ1-5
TGTGCCAGTAACACGGGACAGGGATCCGTTCAGCCCCAGCATTTT
CASNTGQGSVQPQHF
>NA|few|TRBV7-2|TRBJ1-2
TGTGCCAGCAGCTCCGGGACTGCCATCTATGGCTACACCTTC
CASSSGTAIYGYTF
>NA|NA|TRBV5-1|TRBJ2-3
TGCGCCAGCAGCGAAGGGACTGTCGGTTTGTTCGATACGCAGTATTTT
CASSEGTVGLFDTQYF
>TRBD2|few|TRBV28|TRBJ2-5
TGTGCCAGCATGCGGGGGGGACGTACCCAAGAGACCCAGTACTTC
CASMRGGRTQETQYF
>TRBD1|few|TRBV2|TRBJ1-1
TGTGCCAGCAGTGGGGACAGGGCCACTGAAGCTTTCTTT
CASSGDRATEAFF
>TRBD1|once|TRBV9|TRBJ1-2
TGTGCCAGCAGCGGCTGGACAGGGGATACCTATGGCTACACCTTC
CASSGWTGDTYGYTF
>NA|NA|TRBV12-5|TRBJ1-1
TGTGCTAGTGGTTTGGTAGCGGGGTTGCCTTTCTTT
CASGLVAGLPFF
>NA|NA|TRBV10-3|TRBJ1-2
TGTGCCATCAGTGAGTTGGCCATCGGGGGGCGCGTTCTAGATGGCTACACCTTC
CAISELAIGGRVLDGYTF
>TRBD1|few|TRBV28|TRBJ1-1
TGTGCCAGCAGTGACAGGGTTGACACTGAAGCTTTCTTT
CASSDRVDTEAFF
>NA|once|TRBV30|TRBJ1-5
TGTGCCTGGGGAGCAGGGCAGCCCCAGCATTTT
CAWGAGQPQHF
>NA|NA|TRBV5-1|TRBJ2-2
TGCGCCAGCACCTCGTGGGCAGGGCAGAACACCGGGGAGCTGTTTTTT
CASTSWAGQNTGELFF
>TRBD2|NA|TRBV7-2|TRBJ2-1
TGTGCCAGCGGGCGGGGGGGGGAAAACAATGAGCAGTTCTTC
CASGRGGENNEQFF
>NA|few|TRBV7-2|TRBJ2-1
TGTGCCAGCAGCTTAAGGAGTGGTAATGAGCAGTTCTTC
CASSLRSGNEQFF
>NA|NA|TRBV4-3|TRBJ1-1
TGCGCCAGCAGCCAAGATCTCGACACTGAAGCTTTCTTT
CASSQDLDTEAFF
>NA|NA|TRBV30|TRBJ1-2
TGTGCCTGGAGTCCCCACGACAGTTACGGCTACACCTTC
CAWSPHDSYGYTF
>NA|few|TRBV30|TRBJ1-5
TGTGCCTGGAGTGTCGGGGGGAATCAGCCCCAGCATTTT
CAWSVGGNQPQHF
>NA|NA|TRBV10-1|TRBJ2-1
TGCGCCAGCATTGACAGGACCTACAATGAGCAGTTCTTC
CASIDRTYNEQFF
>NA|NA|TRBV28|TRBJ1-2
TGTGCCAGCAGTTTGTCCGGGGAACCCTATGGCTACACCTTC
CASSLSGEPYGYTF
>NA|NA|TRBV7-2|TRBJ1-2
TGTGCCAGCAGCCTTAGGCCGGACAGAAACTATGGCTACACCTTC
CASSLRPDRNYGYTF
>NA|NA|TRBV7-2|TRBJ2-3
TGTGCCAGCAGCTGGTACACCCTAGGAGATACGCAGTATTTT
CASSWYTLGDTQYF
>TRBD1|NA|TRBV19|TRBJ1-6
TGTGCCAGTAAGAGGACAGGATCTAGCTCCTATAATTCACCCCTCCACTTT
CASKRTGSSSYNSPLHF
>NA|NA|TRBV7-3|TRBJ2-6
TGTGCCAGCAGCTTCCCTAGCTCTGGGGCCAACGTCCTGACTTTC
CASSFPSSGANVLTF
>TRBD2|NA|TRBV4-1|TRBJ2-2
TGCGCCAGCAGCCCGAGCGGGGGACCCACCGGGGAGCTGTTTTTT
CASSPSGGPTGELFF
>NA|NA|TRBV7-8|TRBJ2-7
TGTGCCAGCAGCTTTGGCAGAACCTACGAGCAGTACTTC
CASSFGRTYEQYF
>NA|NA|TRBV7-3|TRBJ1-3
TGTGCCAGCAGCTTATCAACGAGCTCTGGAAACACCATATATTTT
CASSLSTSSGNTIYF
>NA|NA|TRBV4-1|TRBJ1-1
TGCGCCAGCAGCCAAGGCGGGGGGCAGAATGAAGCTTTCTTT
CASSQGGGQNEAFF
>NA|NA|TRBV4-1|TRBJ2-1
TGCGCCAGCAGCCCCGACAGGCCCGGGTACAATGAGCAGTTCTTC
CASSPDRPGYNEQFF
>TRBD2|NA|TRBV7-2|TRBJ2-4
TGTGCCAGCAGCTTAGCGCGGGAGGACAGTCAGTACTTC
CASSLAREDSQYF
>TRBD1|NA|TRBV18|TRBJ2-5
TGTGCCAGCTCAACAGGGGTCGGTAACCAAGAGACCCAGTACTTC
CASSTGVGNQETQYF
>NA|NA|TRBV7-8|TRBJ1-6
TGTGCCAGCAGCCCCGGCGGGGCAGGTTCAAATTCACCCCTCCACTTT
CASSPGGAGSNSPLHF
>TRBD1|NA|TRBV28|TRBJ1-2
TGTGCCAGCAGACCTGGGACAGGGGGGAGGTGGGGCTACACCTTC
CASRPGTGGRWGYTF
>TRBD1|NA|TRBV6-5|TRBJ1-4
TGTGCCAGCAGTTACTCGACAGGGTGGAATGAAAAACTGTTTTTT
CASSYSTGWNEKLFF
>TRBD1|NA|TRBV28|TRBJ1-4
TGTGCCAGCAGTTTAGGGACAGTTGCAACTAATGAAAAACTGTTTTTT
CASSLGTVATNEKLFF
>TRBD1|once|TRBV6-5|TRBJ1-3
TGTGCCAGCAGTTCATCGACAGGGACTGGAAACACCATATATTTT
CASSSSTGTGNTIYF
>TRBD1|NA|TRBV7-9|TRBJ1-2
TGTGCCAGCAGCTTAGGTATCGGACAGGGGTTCTATGGCTACACCTTC
CASSLGIGQGFYGYTF
>TRBD1|NA|TRBV7-8|TRBJ2-7
TGTGCCAGCAGCTTAGGGCAGGGGGACGAGCAGTACTTC
CASSLGQGDEQYF